This TCR beta chain is from a study of blood T cell repertoires in COVID-19. Study-wide context: COVID-19 samples from acute and convalescent phases originated in the United States, Italy and Spain. Sources were T cells, B-cell-depleted T cells, or PBMCs; the material itself was cDNA or gDNA.

Study processing details: Reference gene primers were amplified, and this amplification served to estimate nucleated cell counts. TCRdb's table, derived via immunoSEQ multiplex PCR, lists solely in-frame clones and lacks some. From that table come the V and J calls and clone size; the DNA was used to work out D and trimming. The sample records 35,000 to 50,000 clones, roughly nine tenths being singletons. The CDR3 runs 15 residues. CDR1 and CDR2 (germline): SGHTA, FQGNSA. V lost 2 bases and J 4 bases, leaving 11 bases between the germline ends. Sequencing input: peripheral blood. The sequence derives from a man aged 65 to 85 with active COVID-19. This sequence joins TRBV7-2 and TRBJ2-2; the D gene is possibly TRBD2 (5 bases). CDR3: CASSLSLRGTGELFF. The CDR3 DNA reads TGTGCCAGCAGCTTATCTTTACGGGGCACCGGGGAGCTGTTTTTT.